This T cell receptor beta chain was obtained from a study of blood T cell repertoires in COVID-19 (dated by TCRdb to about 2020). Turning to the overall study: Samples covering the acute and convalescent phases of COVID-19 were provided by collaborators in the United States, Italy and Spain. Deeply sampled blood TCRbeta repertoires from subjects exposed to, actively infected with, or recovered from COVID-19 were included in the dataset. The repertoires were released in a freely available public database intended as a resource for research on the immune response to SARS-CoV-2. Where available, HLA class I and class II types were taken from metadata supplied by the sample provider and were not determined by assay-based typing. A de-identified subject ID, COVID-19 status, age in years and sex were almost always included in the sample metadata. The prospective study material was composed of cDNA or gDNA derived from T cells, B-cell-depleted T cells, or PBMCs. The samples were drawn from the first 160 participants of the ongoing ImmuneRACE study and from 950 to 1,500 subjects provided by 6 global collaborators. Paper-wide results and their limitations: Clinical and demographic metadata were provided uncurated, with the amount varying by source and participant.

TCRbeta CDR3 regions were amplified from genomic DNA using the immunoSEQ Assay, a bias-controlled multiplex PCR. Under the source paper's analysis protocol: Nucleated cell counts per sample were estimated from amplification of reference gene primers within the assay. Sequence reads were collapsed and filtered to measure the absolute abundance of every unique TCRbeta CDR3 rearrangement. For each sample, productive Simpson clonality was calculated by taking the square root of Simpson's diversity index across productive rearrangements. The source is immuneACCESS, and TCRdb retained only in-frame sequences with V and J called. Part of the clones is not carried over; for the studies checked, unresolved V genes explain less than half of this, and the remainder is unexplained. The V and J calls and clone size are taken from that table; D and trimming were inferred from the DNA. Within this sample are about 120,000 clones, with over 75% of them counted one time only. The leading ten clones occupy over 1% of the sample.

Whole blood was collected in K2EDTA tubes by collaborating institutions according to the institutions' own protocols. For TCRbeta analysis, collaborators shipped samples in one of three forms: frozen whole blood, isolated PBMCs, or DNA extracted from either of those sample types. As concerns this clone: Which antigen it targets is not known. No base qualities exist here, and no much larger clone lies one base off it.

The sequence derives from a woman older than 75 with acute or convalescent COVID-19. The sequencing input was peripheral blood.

The bases are TGTGCCAGCAGCTTGGGCGTCGGGAACACCGGGGAGCTGTTTTTT. This codes for CASSLGVGNTGELFF. Recombination connected TRBV5-4 to TRBJ2-2; the D gene remains uncertain. V gives up 0 bases and J gives up 1 base, and the segment between their germline ends measures 7 bases. CDR1 is given as SGHNT and CDR2 as YYREEE, both from the germline V gene (reference sequence). Inclusive of the bounding cysteine and phenylalanine, the CDR3 is 15 residues long. The retained sequence is limited to the CDR3, 45 bases, with the frame set at the first base. This CDR3, with the reference TRBV5-4 and TRBJ2-2 proteins standing in past its ends, gives the full variable domain ETGVTQSPTHLIKTRGQQVTLRCSSQSGHNTVSWYQQALGQGPQFIFQYYREEENGRGNFPPRFSGLQFPNYSSELNVNALELDDSALYLCASSLGVGNTGELFFGEGSRLTVL.